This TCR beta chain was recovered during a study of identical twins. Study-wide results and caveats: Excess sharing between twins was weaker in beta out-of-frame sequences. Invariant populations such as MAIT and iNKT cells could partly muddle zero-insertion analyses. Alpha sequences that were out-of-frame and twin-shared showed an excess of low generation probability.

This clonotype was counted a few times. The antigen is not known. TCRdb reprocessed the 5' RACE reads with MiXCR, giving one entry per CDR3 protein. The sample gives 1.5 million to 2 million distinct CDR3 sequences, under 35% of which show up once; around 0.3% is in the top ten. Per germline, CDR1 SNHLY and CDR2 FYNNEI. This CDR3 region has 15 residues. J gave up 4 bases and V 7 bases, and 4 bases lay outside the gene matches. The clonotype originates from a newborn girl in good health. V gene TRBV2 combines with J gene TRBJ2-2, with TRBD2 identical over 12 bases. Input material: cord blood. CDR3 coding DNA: TGTGCCAGCACCGGACTAGCGGGACGCACCGGGGAGCTGTTTTTT. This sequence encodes CASTGLAGRTGELFF.